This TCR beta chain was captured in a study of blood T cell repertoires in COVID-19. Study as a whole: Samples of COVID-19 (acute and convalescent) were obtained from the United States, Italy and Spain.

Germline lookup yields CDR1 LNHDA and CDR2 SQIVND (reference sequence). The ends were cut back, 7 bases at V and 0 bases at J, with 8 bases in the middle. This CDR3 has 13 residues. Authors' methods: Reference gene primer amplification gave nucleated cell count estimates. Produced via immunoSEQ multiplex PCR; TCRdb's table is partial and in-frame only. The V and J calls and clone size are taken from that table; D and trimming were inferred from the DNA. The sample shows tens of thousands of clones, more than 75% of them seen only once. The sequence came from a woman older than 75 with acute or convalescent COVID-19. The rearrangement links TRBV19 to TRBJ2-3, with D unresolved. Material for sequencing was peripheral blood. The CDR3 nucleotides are TGTGCCAGTAACTTTGGTAGCACAGATACGCAGTATTTT. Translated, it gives CASNFGSTDTQYF.